This T cell receptor beta chain was recorded in a study of T cells in localized non-small cell lung cancer. Study observations and caveats: In uninvolved adjacent lung, T cell clonality reached its highest value, exceeding tumor. Because researchers sequenced only one region of the tumor, heterogeneity is still possible.

The CDR3 length is 14 residues. Germline CDR1 and CDR2: MDHEN and SYDVKM. Losses at the gene ends were 7 bases for V and 4 bases for J; bases not matched to a gene: 6. As to this clone: What it binds is not known.

The table came from immunoSEQ multiplex PCR; TCRdb's copy has only in-frame clones and leaves some out. The table includes some 26,000 clones, approximately 90% detected once. The rearrangement uses TRBV28 and TRBJ1-5; 8 positions agree with TRBD1. The clonotype comes from a woman aged 18-49 years with stage I lung adenocarcinoma. Sequenced here: peripheral blood, sampled before any cancer treatment. CDR3 coding DNA: TGTGCCAGCATCAGACAGGGGAGAAATCAGCCCCAGCATTTT. Amino acid sequence: CASIRQGRNQPQHF.